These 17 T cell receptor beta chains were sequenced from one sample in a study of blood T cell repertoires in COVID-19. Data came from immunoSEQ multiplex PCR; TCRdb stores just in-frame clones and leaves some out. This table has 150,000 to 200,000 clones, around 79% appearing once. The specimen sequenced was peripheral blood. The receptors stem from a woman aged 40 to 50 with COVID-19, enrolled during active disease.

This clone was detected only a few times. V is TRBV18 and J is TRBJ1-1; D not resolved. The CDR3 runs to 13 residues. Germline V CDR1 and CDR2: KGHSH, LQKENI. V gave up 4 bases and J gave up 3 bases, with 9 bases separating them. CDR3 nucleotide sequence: TGTGCCAGCTCACGACTCCGGGACACTGAAGCTTTCTTT. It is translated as CASSRLRDTEAFF.

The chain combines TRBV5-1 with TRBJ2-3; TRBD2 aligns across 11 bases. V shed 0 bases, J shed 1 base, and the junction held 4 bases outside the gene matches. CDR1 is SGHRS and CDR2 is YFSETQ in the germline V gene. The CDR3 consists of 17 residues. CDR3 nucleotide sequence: TGCGCCAGCAGCTTGGTTAGCGGGGGGGCTGGCACAGATACGCAGTATTTT. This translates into CASSLVSGGAGTDTQYF.

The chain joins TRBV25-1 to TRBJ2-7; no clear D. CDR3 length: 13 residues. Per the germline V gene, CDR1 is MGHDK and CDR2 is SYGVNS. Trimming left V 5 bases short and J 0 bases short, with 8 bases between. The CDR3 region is CASSIEFSYEQYF. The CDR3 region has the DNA TGTGCCAGCAGTATAGAATTCTCCTACGAGCAGTACTTC.

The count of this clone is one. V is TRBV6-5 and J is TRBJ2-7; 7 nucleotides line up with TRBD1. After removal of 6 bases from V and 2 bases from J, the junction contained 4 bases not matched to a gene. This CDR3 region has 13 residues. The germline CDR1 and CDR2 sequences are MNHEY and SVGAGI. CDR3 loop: CASRKGAPYEQYF. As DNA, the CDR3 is TGTGCCAGCAGGAAGGGGGCGCCCTACGAGCAGTACTTC.

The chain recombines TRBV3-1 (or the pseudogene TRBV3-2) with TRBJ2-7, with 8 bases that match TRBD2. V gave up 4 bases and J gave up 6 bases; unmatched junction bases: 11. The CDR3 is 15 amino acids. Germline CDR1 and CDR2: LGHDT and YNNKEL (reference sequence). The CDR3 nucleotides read TGTGCCAGCAGCCTTCCCGGGACTAGTTACGGCGAGCAGTACTTC. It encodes CASSLPGTSYGEQYF.

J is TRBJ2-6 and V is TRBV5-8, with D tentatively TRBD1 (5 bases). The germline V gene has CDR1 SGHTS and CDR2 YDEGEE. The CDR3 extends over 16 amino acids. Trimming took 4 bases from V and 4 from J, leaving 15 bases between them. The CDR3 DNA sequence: TGTGCCAGCAGCCCAGGCCGTGGGGCGGGGGCCAACGTCCTGACTTTC. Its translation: CASSPGRGAGANVLTF.

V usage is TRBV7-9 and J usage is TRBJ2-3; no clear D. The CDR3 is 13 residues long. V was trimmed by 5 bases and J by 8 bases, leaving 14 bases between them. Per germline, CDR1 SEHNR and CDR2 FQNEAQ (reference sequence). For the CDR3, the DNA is TGTGCCAGCAGCGAAAACGAGAGGAGTACGCAGTATTTT. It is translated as CASSENERSTQYF.

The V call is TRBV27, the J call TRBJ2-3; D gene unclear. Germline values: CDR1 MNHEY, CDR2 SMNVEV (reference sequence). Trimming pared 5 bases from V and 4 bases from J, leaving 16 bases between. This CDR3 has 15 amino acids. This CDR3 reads CASSPTNVGADTQYF. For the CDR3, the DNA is TGTGCCAGCAGTCCGACGAATGTAGGAGCAGATACGCAGTATTTT.

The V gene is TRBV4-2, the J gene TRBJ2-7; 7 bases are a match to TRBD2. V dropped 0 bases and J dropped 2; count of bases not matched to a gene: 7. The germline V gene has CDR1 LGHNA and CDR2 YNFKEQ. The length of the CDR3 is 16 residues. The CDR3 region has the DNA TGTGCCAGCAGCCAAGATTGGACTAGTGCCACCTACGAGCAGTACTTC. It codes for CASSQDWTSATYEQYF.

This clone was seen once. CDR3 sequence (DNA): TGCGCCAGCAGCCAATCAGCCTCTACGGGGGGAAAACTGTTTTTT. This gives the protein CASSQSASTGGKLFF. V gene TRBV4-3 combines with J gene TRBJ1-4; D is perhaps TRBD1 (5 bases). The germline V gene has CDR1 LGHNA and CDR2 YSLEER. V was shortened by 2 bases and J by 10 bases, with 17 bases between the two germline ends. The CDR3 is 15 amino acids.

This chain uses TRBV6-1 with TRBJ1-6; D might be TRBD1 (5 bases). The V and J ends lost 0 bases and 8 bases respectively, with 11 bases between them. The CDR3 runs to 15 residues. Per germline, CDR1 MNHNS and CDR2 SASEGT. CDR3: CASSEAAGGYSPLHF. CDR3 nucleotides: TGTGCCAGCAGTGAAGCGGCCGGGGGATATTCACCCCTCCACTTT.

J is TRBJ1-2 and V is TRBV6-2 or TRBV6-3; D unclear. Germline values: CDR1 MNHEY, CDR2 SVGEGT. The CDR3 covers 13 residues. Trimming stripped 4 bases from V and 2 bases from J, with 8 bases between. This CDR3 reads CASSLLRNYGYTF. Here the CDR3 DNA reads TGTGCCAGCAGTTTACTCCGAAACTATGGCTACACCTTC.

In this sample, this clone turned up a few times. The CDR3 DNA sequence: TGCGCCAGCAGCTTGGTCAGGGGGCGCGTCGGGGAGCTGTTTTTT. Residues: CASSLVRGRVGELFF. This chain joins TRBV5-1 and TRBJ2-2; 8 positions agree with TRBD1. Germline CDR1 is SGHRS and CDR2 is YFSETQ. The CDR3 length is 15 residues. Losses at the gene ends were 0 bases for V and 7 bases for J; bases not matched to a gene: 5.

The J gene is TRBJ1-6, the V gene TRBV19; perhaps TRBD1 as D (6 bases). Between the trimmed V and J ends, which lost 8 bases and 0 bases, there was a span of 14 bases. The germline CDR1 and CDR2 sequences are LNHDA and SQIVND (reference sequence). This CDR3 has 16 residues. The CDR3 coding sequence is TGTGCCAGTCAGACGCGGGGGGCCTCCTATAATTCACCCCTCCACTTT. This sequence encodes CASQTRGASYNSPLHF.

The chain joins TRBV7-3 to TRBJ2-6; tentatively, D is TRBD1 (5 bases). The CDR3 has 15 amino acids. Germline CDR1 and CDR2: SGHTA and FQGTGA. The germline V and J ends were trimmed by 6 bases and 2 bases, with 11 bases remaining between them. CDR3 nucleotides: TGTGCCAGCAGGCCCAGGGTGGCTGGGGCCAACGTCCTGACTTTC. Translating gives CASRPRVAGANVLTF.

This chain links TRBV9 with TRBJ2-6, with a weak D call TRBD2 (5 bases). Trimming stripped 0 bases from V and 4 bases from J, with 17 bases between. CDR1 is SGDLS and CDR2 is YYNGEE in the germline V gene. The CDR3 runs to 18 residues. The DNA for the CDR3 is TGTGCCAGCAGCGTAGCTATCTCGAGAGGGTCCGGGGCCAACGTCCTGACTTTC. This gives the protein CASSVAISRGSGANVLTF.

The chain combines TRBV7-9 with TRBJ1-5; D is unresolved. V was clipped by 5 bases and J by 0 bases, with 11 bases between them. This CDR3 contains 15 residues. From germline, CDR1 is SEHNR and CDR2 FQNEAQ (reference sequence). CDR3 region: CASSPTENSNQPQHF. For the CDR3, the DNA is TGTGCCAGCAGCCCGACGGAGAATAGCAATCAGCCCCAGCATTTT.